This TCR beta chain was identified during a study of control samples from healthy donors and cancer patients. Germline CDR1 reads SNHLY; CDR2 reads FYNNEI. V was clipped by 7 bases and J by 8 bases, with 23 bases between them. The CDR3 contains 15 residues. The method was immunoSEQ multiplex PCR; TCRdb's version includes in-frame clones alone and lacks a portion of them. The sample includes approximately 50,000 clones, around nine tenths of them seen just once. This clone was picked up one time. This receptor was taken from a young man with colorectal cancer. The V gene is TRBV2, the J gene TRBJ1-2, with D possibly being TRBD1 (5 bases). The specimen was PBMCs. The CDR3 sequence: CASTREGSEFGGYTF. The CDR3 DNA sequence: TGTGCCAGCACCAGGGAGGGGTCGGAGTTCGGGGGCTACACCTTC.